The 17 T cell receptor beta chains given below trace back to one sample, sequenced in a study of monozygotic twins with cystic fibrosis. Libraries were prepared by immunoSEQ multiplex PCR; TCRdb keeps only in-frame clonotypes and omits some of them. The sample holds some 33,000 clones, 90% to 95% seen once. Material: blood. The receptors originated from a boy between 2 and 10 years old with cystic fibrosis.

The rearrangement uses TRBV6-5 and TRBJ1-1, with a possible D match to TRBD1 (5 bases). The CDR3 has 14 amino acids. Germline V lookup: CDR1 MNHEY, CDR2 SVGAGI. Trimming shortened V by 2 bases and J by 3 bases, and 10 bases separated the two germline ends. The CDR3: CASSYGRAYTEAFF. In DNA, the CDR3 is TGTGCCAGCAGTTACGGCAGGGCGTACACTGAAGCTTTCTTT.

The chain has TRBV6-5 and TRBJ1-6; D is possibly TRBD1 (5 bases). V dropped 6 bases and J dropped 12 bases, with 18 bases sitting between them. The CDR3 length is 14 residues. Germline V gene lookup returns CDR1 MNHEY and CDR2 SVGAGI. The CDR3 spells CASSLFPRGKPLHF. For the CDR3, the DNA is TGTGCCAGCAGCCTCTTCCCGCGGGGGAAACCCCTCCACTTT.

The V gene is TRBV5-5, the J gene TRBJ2-7, with 7 bases fitting TRBD1. Germline V lookup: CDR1 SGHKS, CDR2 YYEKEE (reference sequence). The CDR3 sequence is 14 residues long. V shed 0 bases and J 3 bases; nucleotides not matched to a gene: 3. Here the CDR3 reads CASSLGQGNYEQYF. The CDR3 DNA follows: TGTGCCAGCAGCTTGGGACAGGGTAACTACGAGCAGTACTTC.

The V and J genes are TRBV4-3 and TRBJ1-2, with D maybe TRBD1 (5 bases). The germline V gene has CDR1 LGHNA and CDR2 YSLEER. The CDR3 totals 15 residues. Trimming cost V 0 bases and J 4 bases, with 12 bases left between them. CDR3 sequence: CASSQDGRGIYGYTF. As DNA, the CDR3 is TGCGCCAGCAGCCAAGATGGCCGGGGGATCTATGGCTACACCTTC.

The gene calls are TRBV7-9 and TRBJ1-6; D gene uncertain. V shed 3 bases and J shed 9 bases, with 18 bases lying between them. The CDR3 sequence is 16 residues long. CDR1 SEHNR and CDR2 FQNEAQ come from the germline V gene (reference sequence). DNA for the CDR3: TGTGCCAGCAGCTTTTGGTGGTTTGGGGTGGCTTCACCCCTCCACTTT. The encoded protein is CASSFWWFGVASPLHF.

This clone was seen a few times. The chain is built from TRBV4-2 and TRBJ1-1; no clear D gene. The V gene's germline CDR1 is LGHNA and CDR2 YNFKEQ. V was pared by 4 bases and J by 3 bases, with 12 bases between. The CDR3 runs 14 residues. CDR3 in DNA: TGTGCCAGCAGCCCACACCTCCGGGACACTGAAGCTTTCTTT. Protein: CASSPHLRDTEAFF.

This chain uses TRBV18 with TRBJ2-1; 9 nucleotides line up with TRBD1. Germline trimming cut 4 bases from V and 7 bases from J; bases unmatched to any gene: 5. The CDR3 runs to 14 residues. Germline V CDR1 and CDR2: KGHSH, LQKENI. Here the CDR3 reads CASSLGQGRNEQFF. The CDR3 DNA is TGTGCCAGCTCACTGGGACAGGGAAGGAATGAGCAGTTCTTC.

This chain uses TRBV7-2 with TRBJ1-2; a possible D gene is TRBD1 (6 bases). The CDR3 contains 15 residues. The germline V and J ends were trimmed by 1 base and 4 bases, with 13 bases remaining between them. Germline V gene lookup returns CDR1 SGHTA and CDR2 FQGNSA. CDR3 sequence (DNA): TGTGCCAGCAGCTTAGGTGGGGGCTCGGGCTATGGCTACACCTTC. It specifies CASSLGGGSGYGYTF.

The chain has TRBV5-4 and TRBJ1-4; 7 bases fit TRBD1. V shed 4 bases and J 5 bases; nucleotides not matched to a gene: 5. The CDR3 is 14 amino acids. The germline V gene encodes CDR1 SGHNT and CDR2 YYREEE (reference sequence). CDR3 protein: CASSRGTVNEKLFF. CDR3 nucleotide sequence: TGTGCCAGCAGCCGCGGGACAGTCAATGAAAAACTGTTTTTT.

The CDR3 nucleotides are TGTGCCAGCAGCCTGGGACTAGCGGGGGGAAGAGGAACAGATACGCAGTATTTT. Protein product: CASSLGLAGGRGTDTQYF. This chain connects TRBV7-2 to TRBJ2-3; TRBD2 aligns across 15 bases. Trimming cost V 5 bases and J 3 bases; bases outside gene matches: 9. The CDR3 loop spans 18 amino acids. Germline loops: CDR1 SGHTA, CDR2 FQGNSA. The entire variable domain, with the rest obtained from reference TRBV7-2 and TRBJ2-3, is as follows: GAGVSQSPSNKVTEKGKDVELRCDPISGHTALYWYRQSLGQGLEFLIYFQGNSAPDKSGLPSDRFSAERTGGSVSTLTIQRTQQEDSAVYLCASSLGLAGGRGTDTQYFGPGTRLTVL.

The chain combines TRBV4-2 with TRBJ2-5, with D hard to call. Trimming removed 1 base at V and 2 bases at J, with 8 bases between. CDR3 length equals 14 residues. From germline, CDR1 is LGHNA and CDR2 YNFKEQ. CDR3 sequence reads: CASSQGAGQETQYF. As DNA, the CDR3 is TGTGCCAGCAGCCAAGGGGCAGGACAAGAGACCCAGTACTTC.

Of note for this clone: The identical CDR3 is also encoded by other nucleotide sequences in the sample. The genes are TRBV5-1 and TRBJ1-2; perhaps TRBD1 as D (5 bases). Between the trimmed V and J ends, which lost 4 bases and 2 bases, there was a span of 12 bases. Germline V gene sequence: CDR1 SGHRS, CDR2 YFSETQ. This CDR3 is built from 14 residues. The CDR3 here is CASSPGTANYGYTF. CDR3 DNA: TGCGCCAGCAGCCCAGGGACGGCGAACTATGGCTACACCTTC.

This chain links TRBV6-1 with TRBJ2-2, with 11 bases matching TRBD2. V was pared by 2 bases and J by 5 bases, with 7 bases of the junction left unmatched. The germline CDR1 and CDR2 sequences are MNHNS and SASEGT. The CDR3 loop spans 17 amino acids. CDR3 amino acids: CASSESSGGRRTGELFF. Here the CDR3 DNA reads TGTGCCAGCAGTGAATCTAGCGGGGGGCGTCGTACCGGGGAGCTGTTTTTT.

V is TRBV9 and J is TRBJ1-5, with D uncertain. V shed 0 bases and J shed 4 bases, with 14 bases lying between them. The CDR3 length is 16 residues. Germline CDR1 reads SGDLS; CDR2 reads YYNGEE. CDR3 region: CASSVGRVIGNQPQHF. Written as DNA, the CDR3 is TGTGCCAGCAGCGTAGGGAGGGTTATTGGGAATCAGCCCCAGCATTTT.

In this sample, this clone turned up a few times. The chain is built from TRBV6-1 and TRBJ1-5; possible D gene TRBD1, 5 bases. Trimming left V 0 bases short and J 5 bases short, with 11 bases between. CDR3 length: 15 amino acids. Germline loops: CDR1 MNHNS, CDR2 SASEGT. CDR3 coding DNA: TGTGCCAGCAGTGAAGCATGGGGGGAGCATCAGCCCCAGCATTTT. Encoded protein: CASSEAWGEHQPQHF.

The chain uses TRBV7-9 and TRBJ1-3, with D perhaps matching TRBD1 (6 bases). V gave up 5 bases and J gave up 2 bases, with 16 bases separating them. The CDR3 length is 16 residues. Germline loops: CDR1 SEHNR, CDR2 FQNEAQ (reference sequence). The CDR3 reads CASSPGGGRAGNTIYF. The CDR3 DNA reads as TGTGCCAGCAGCCCCGGAGGGGGGAGGGCTGGAAACACCATATATTTT.

This clone was found once. This chain links TRBV5-1 with TRBJ2-1; weak D call: TRBD1 (5 bases). With 1 base removed from V and 5 bases from J, the gap between germline ends came to 13 bases. Germline assignment: CDR1 SGHRS and CDR2 YFSETQ. The CDR3 spans 15 residues. The CDR3 is CASSLRTGANNEQFF. The CDR3 DNA reads as TGCGCCAGCAGCTTGAGAACAGGAGCCAACAATGAGCAGTTCTTC.